This T cell receptor (beta chain) was profiled in a study of T-cell memory formation after mild COVID-19. In TCRdb, the 5' RACE reads were re-called with MiXCR into one record per CDR3 protein. The sample yields under 250,000 distinct CDR3 sequences, roughly 14% seen once. The specimen was PBMCs or a T cell subset sorted from them (not recorded which). The TCR comes from an adult woman who had mild COVID-19 (a few samples of this study predate the infection). Cell type and time point are not known.

The CDR3 is CASSGEARVAGGAGNEQFF. The CDR3 DNA reads as TGTGCCAGCAGCGGAGAGGCCAGAGTAGCGGGAGGGGCAGGGAATGAGCAGTTCTTC. The V gene is TRBV6-4, the J gene TRBJ2-1, with 11 bases that match TRBD2. Germline-derived CDR1 and CDR2 are MRHNA and SNTAGT. V lost 6 bases, J lost 7 bases, and 20 bases stayed unmatched. This CDR3 comprises 19 residues.